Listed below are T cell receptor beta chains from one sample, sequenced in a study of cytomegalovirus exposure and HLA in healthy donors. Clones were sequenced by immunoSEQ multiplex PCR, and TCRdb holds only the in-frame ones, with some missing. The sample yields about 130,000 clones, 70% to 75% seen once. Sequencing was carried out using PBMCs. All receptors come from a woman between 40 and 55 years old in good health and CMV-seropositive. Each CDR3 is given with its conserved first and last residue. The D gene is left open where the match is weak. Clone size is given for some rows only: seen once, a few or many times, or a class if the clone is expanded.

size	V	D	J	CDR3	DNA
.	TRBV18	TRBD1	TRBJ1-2	CASSPTAGTDHGYTF	TGTGCCAGCTCACCGACTGCCGGGACAGATCATGGCTACACCTTC
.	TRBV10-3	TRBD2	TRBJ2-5	CAISEPLAGETQYF	TGTGCCATCAGTGAGCCCTTAGCGGGTGAGACCCAGTACTTC
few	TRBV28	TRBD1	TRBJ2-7	CASSAWDRVFQMDYEQYF	TGTGCCAGCAGTGCGTGGGACAGGGTCTTCCAAATGGACTACGAGCAGTACTTC
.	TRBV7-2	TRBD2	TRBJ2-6	CASSPDGGTGANVLTF	TGTGCCAGCAGCCCGGACGGGGGGACTGGGGCCAACGTCCTGACTTTC
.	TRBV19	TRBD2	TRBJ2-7	CASSIVAGTAYEQYF	TGTGCCAGTAGTATCGTAGCGGGGACGGCCTACGAGCAGTACTTC
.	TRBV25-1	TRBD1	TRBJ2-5	CASSWGQGLGETQYF	TGTGCCAGCAGCTGGGGACAGGGCCTGGGAGAGACCCAGTACTTC
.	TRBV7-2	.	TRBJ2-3	CASSAWRAMADTQYF	TGTGCCAGCAGCGCCTGGAGGGCGATGGCAGATACGCAGTATTTT
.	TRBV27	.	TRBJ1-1	CASSTPPGNTEAFF	TGTGCCAGCAGTACCCCTCCGGGGAACACTGAAGCTTTCTTT
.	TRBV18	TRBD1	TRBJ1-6	CASSRTGGDSPLHF	TGTGCCAGCTCCCGGACAGGGGGAGACTCACCCCTCCACTTT
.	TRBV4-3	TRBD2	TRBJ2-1	CASSQSGSSYNEQFF	TGCGCCAGCAGCCAGAGCGGGAGCTCCTACAATGAGCAGTTCTTC
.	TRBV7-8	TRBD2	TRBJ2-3	CASSASGTISF	TGTGCCAGCAGCGCTAGCGGGACTATATCCTTT
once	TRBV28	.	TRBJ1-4	CASSLWGLNEKLFF	TGTGCCAGCAGTTTATGGGGCCTTAATGAAAAACTGTTTTTT
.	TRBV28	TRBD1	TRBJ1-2	CASSRIDRGQMDYTF	TGTGCCAGCAGTCGAATAGACAGGGGGCAAATGGACTACACCTTC
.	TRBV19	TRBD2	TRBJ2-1	CASSLQLAGGPVNEQFF	TGTGCCAGTAGCCTTCAACTAGCGGGGGGGCCGGTCAATGAGCAGTTCTTC
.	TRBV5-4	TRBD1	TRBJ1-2	CASSPQGAFGYGYTF	TGTGCCAGCAGCCCACAGGGGGCATTCGGTTATGGCTACACCTTC
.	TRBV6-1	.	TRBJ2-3	CASSEEKGHGTDTQYF	TGTGCCAGCAGTGAAGAGAAGGGACACGGCACAGATACGCAGTATTTT
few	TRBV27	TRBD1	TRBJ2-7	CASSRTGDIYEQYF	TGTGCCAGCAGTCGGACAGGGGACATCTACGAGCAGTACTTC
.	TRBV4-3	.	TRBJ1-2	CASSQDSGGPYGYTF	TGCGCCAGCAGCCAAGATTCTGGGGGCCCCTATGGCTACACCTTC
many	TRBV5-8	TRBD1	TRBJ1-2	CASSLDAGTGVRGNTF	TGTGCCAGCAGCTTGGATGCCGGGACAGGGGTCCGGGGGAACACCTTC
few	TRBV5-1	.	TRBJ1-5	CASSHGLGQPQHF	TGCGCCAGCAGCCACGGACTTGGTCAGCCCCAGCATTTT
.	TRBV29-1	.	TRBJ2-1	CSVGGTSYNEQFF	TGCAGCGTGGGAGGCACCTCCTACAATGAGCAGTTCTTC
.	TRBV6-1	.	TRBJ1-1	CASSFQGNTEAFF	TGTGCCAGCAGTTTTCAGGGGAACACTGAAGCTTTCTTT
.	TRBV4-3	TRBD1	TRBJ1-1	CASSQVGTALKGAFF	TGCGCCAGCAGCCAAGTTGGGACAGCCTTAAAAGGGGCTTTCTTT
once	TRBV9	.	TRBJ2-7	CASSVDEGVKQYF	TGTGCCAGCAGCGTAGATGAGGGCGTCAAGCAGTACTTC
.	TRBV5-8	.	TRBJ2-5	CASSLGRDFQETQYF	TGTGCCAGCAGCTTAGGACGGGACTTCCAAGAGACCCAGTACTTC
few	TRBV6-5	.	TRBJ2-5	CASSYGGRERETQYF	TGTGCCAGCAGTTACGGAGGGCGGGAAAGGGAGACCCAGTACTTC
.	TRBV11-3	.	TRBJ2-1	CASSISSWDEQFF	TGTGCCAGCAGCATATCTAGTTGGGATGAGCAGTTCTTC
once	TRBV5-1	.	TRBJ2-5	CASSRRGQETQYF	TGCGCCAGCAGCCGTCGGGGTCAAGAGACCCAGTACTTC
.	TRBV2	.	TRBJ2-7	CASSTGPYEQYF	TGTGCCAGCAGCACTGGGCCCTACGAGCAGTACTTC
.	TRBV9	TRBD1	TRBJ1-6	CASSPRTGSNSPLHF	TGTGCCAGCAGTCCCAGGACAGGGTCTAATTCACCCCTCCACTTT
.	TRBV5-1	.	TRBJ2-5	CASSWRDAKETQYF	TGCGCCAGCAGCTGGAGGGACGCTAAGGAGACCCAGTACTTC
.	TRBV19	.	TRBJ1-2	CASSERGQRGYGYTF	TGTGCCAGTTCAGAGCGGGGGCAAAGGGGTTATGGCTACACCTTC
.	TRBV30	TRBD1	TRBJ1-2	CAWSQGQGDGYTF	TGTGCCTGGAGTCAGGGACAGGGGGATGGCTACACCTTC
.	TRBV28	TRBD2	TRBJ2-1	CASTRTASGSNNEQFF	TGTGCCAGCACAAGGACGGCCAGCGGGAGTAACAATGAGCAGTTCTTC
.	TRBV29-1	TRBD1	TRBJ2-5	CSVHVDRGIQETQYF	TGCAGCGTCCATGTGGACAGGGGAATTCAAGAGACCCAGTACTTC
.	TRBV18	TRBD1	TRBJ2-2	CASSPTGDPTGELFF	TGTGCCAGCTCACCGACAGGGGACCCCACCGGGGAGCTGTTTTTT
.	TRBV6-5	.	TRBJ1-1	CASSSPENRNTEAFF	TGTGCCAGCAGTTCGCCCGAGAACCGGAACACTGAAGCTTTCTTT
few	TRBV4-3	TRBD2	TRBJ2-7	CASSQGLALYTYEQYF	TGCGCCAGCAGCCAGGGACTAGCGCTATATACCTACGAGCAGTACTTC
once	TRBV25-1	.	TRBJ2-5	CASRKGKGETQYF	TGTGCCAGCAGGAAGGGGAAGGGAGAGACCCAGTACTTC
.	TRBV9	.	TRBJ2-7	CASSSDSFSYEQYF	TGTGCCAGCAGCAGTGACAGCTTCTCCTACGAGCAGTACTTC
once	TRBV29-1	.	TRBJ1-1	CSVDTGRNTEAFF	TGCAGCGTTGATACAGGTCGGAACACTGAAGCTTTCTTT
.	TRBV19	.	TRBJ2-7	CASGRGPNYEQYF	TGTGCCAGTGGGCGGGGTCCGAACTACGAGCAGTACTTC
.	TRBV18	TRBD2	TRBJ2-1	CASSPQAGGQGNEQFF	TGTGCCAGCTCTCCCCAGGCGGGGGGGCAGGGCAATGAGCAGTTCTTC
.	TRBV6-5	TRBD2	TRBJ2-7	CASSYTSGSAYEQYF	TGTGCCAGCAGTTACACTAGCGGGAGTGCCTACGAGCAGTACTTC
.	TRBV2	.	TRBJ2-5	CASSEDRYQETQYF	TGTGCCAGCAGTGAGGACAGATACCAAGAGACCCAGTACTTC
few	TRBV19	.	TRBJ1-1	CASSDYGGAGVTEAFF	TGTGCCAGTAGTGACTATGGGGGCGCAGGGGTAACTGAAGCTTTCTTT
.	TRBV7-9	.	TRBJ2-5	CASSPAGGRETQYF	TGTGCCAGCAGCCCCGCCGGGGGGCGGGAGACCCAGTACTTC
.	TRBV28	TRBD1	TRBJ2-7	CASSPPGQGSYEQYF	TGTGCCAGCAGTCCTCCGGGACAGGGTTCCTACGAGCAGTACTTC
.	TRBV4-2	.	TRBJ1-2	CAGSQSSTATNYGYTF	TGTGCCGGCAGCCAAAGTTCGACAGCAACTAACTATGGCTACACCTTC
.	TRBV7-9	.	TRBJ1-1	CASSLDSTGTEAFF	TGTGCCAGCAGCTTAGACTCAACGGGCACTGAAGCTTTCTTT
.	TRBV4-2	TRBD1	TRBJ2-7	CASSPSRTGYEQYF	TGTGCCAGCAGCCCAAGCAGGACAGGCTACGAGCAGTACTTC
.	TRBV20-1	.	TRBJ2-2	CSATSTGELFF	TGCAGTGCTACTAGCACCGGGGAGCTGTTTTTT